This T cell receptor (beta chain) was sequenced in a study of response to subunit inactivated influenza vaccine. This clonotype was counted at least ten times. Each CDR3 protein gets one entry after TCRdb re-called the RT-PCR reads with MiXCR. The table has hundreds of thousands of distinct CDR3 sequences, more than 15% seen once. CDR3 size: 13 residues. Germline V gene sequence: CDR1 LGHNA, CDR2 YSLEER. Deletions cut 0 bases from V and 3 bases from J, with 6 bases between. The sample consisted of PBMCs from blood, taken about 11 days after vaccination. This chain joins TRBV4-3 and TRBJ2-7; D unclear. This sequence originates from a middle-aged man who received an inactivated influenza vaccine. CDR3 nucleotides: TGCGCCAGCAGCCAAGATAAGGGCTACGAGCAGTACTTC. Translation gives CASSQDKGYEQYF.